A single sample is the source of the 4 T cell receptor beta chains below, sequenced in a study of blood T cells in healthy people across ages. Through a sample-barcoded 5' primer and a J-beta primer mix, a second PCR was run for roughly 6 to 11 cycles. Using its own MiXCR run on the 5' RACE reads, TCRdb lists one record per CDR3 protein. Among around 1,500,000 distinct CDR3 sequences, about 28% were seen once, and the ten largest hold roughly 8.2%. The source material was blood. All receptors derive from a woman between 25 and 40 years old in good health.

This CDR3 reads CSASSSGNYQETQYF. The CDR3 DNA reads TGCAGTGCTAGTTCCAGCGGGAATTACCAAGAGACCCAGTACTTC. The gene calls are TRBV20-1 and TRBJ2-5; 7 bases are shared with TRBD2. The V and J ends lost 3 bases and 0 bases, in that order; junction bases with no gene match: 7. This CDR3 is built from 15 residues. Germline CDR1 is DFQATT and CDR2 is SNEGSKA (reference sequence).

The chain joins TRBV6-2 or TRBV6-3 to TRBJ1-2; the D is unclear. Trimming took off 2 bases at V and 8 bases at J, with 12 bases between the two ends. This CDR3 is built from 13 residues. CDR1 MNHEY and CDR2 SVGEGT come from the germline V gene. The CDR3, as DNA: TGTGCCAGCAGTTACGTTGAGGGCAGAGGCTACACCTTC. Its protein is CASSYVEGRGYTF.

The table lists this clonotype with many counts. The chain uses TRBV15 and TRBJ1-2; unclear D gene. The length of the CDR3 is 14 residues. Trimming took 4 bases from V and 7 from J, leaving 16 bases between them. The germline CDR1 and CDR2 sequences are LNHNV and YYDKDF (reference sequence). In DNA form, the CDR3 reads TGTGCCACCAGCAACTCCAGGACGGAGTTTGGCTACACCTTC. As protein: CATSNSRTEFGYTF.

This clonotype has at least ten counts. The chain employs TRBV10-3 and TRBJ2-1; no definite D call. Trimming removed 3 bases at V and 10 bases at J, with 10 bases between. This CDR3 region has 12 residues. CDR1 is ENHRY, CDR2 SYGVKD, per germline. This chain's CDR3 is CAISEDLAEQFF. The DNA for the CDR3 is TGTGCCATCAGTGAAGACCTCGCAGAGCAGTTCTTC.